This record concerns one T cell receptor (beta chain) sequence. Its antigen remains unknown. TCR alpha and TCR beta cDNA libraries with sample barcodes and UMIs came from 5'RACE using constant-segment primers. Using its own MiXCR run on the 5' RACE reads, TCRdb lists one record per CDR3 protein. The sample has 50,000 to 75,000 distinct CDR3 sequences, approximately 9% seen once. The source of the sample is a study of T-cell memory formation after mild COVID-19. The study, taken as a whole, reports: Pre-infection memory showed some responding clones, and this suggested that cross-reactive memory joined. Mainly in CM and EM were contracting CD4+ clones; CD8+ were in EMRA.

Material for sequencing was PBMCs or a T cell subset sorted from them (not recorded which). This receptor was obtained from a man between 18 and 29 years old who had mild COVID-19 (a few samples of this study predate the infection). Cell type and time point are not known.

The CDR3 region has the DNA TGTGCCAGCAGCCAAGGACAGCAAGCCTACAATGAGCAGTTCTTC. This sequence encodes CASSQGQQAYNEQFF. The chain carries TRBV3-1 and TRBJ2-1; weak D call: TRBD1 (5 bases). The germline gives CDR1 LGHDT, CDR2 YNNKEL (reference sequence). The CDR3 is 15 residues long. V was pared by 1 base and J by 2 bases, with 9 bases between.